The T cell receptor beta chain described here comes from a study of human T cells and chemical hapten exposure (dated by TCRdb to the early 2020s). Study-wide context: Libraries were pooled for sequencing, and per-sample TCR yields varied mainly because of small differences in library volumes within the pool. Peripheral blood TCR repertoire changes were tracked in vivo in alopecia patients during primary and secondary sensitization to the hapten diphenylcyclopropenone (DPC). Both TCR alpha and TCR beta chains were sequenced from each blood RNA sample.

The CDR3 numbers 15 residues from cysteine through phenylalanine. This entry keeps only the CDR3 DNA: 45 bases, framed from base 1. V is reduced by 4 bases and J by 0 bases, leaving a spacing of 8 bases between them. Taken from the germline V gene (reference sequence), the CDR1 and CDR2 loops are SGHNT and YYREEE. Receptor libraries were prepared by RACE. The instrument given in TCRdb is NextSeq 500. During library preparation, unique molecular identifiers were attached to individual cDNA molecules so that TCRs could be counted quantitatively and reproducibly. In the paper's pipeline: Samples had a median of roughly 91,000 TCRs, with a range from roughly 23,224 to 700,000. V, J and CDR3 annotation of the TCR reads was carried out using the Decombinator software suite. Every sample was subsampled to the same number of TCRs (28,000) for the PS versus PT1 abundance plots. TCRs were defined as expanded if absent before sensitization and observed at least eight times at the 2-week time point. TCRdb's own reprocessing of the public reads used fastp at Q25 and MiXCR and kept productive beta chains. Rows with a matching CDR3 protein are joined into one entry that keeps the most common DNA and genes. The V and J calls shown here were made by TCRdb, not taken from the authors' results. The sample records 35,000 to 55,000 distinct CDR3 sequences, about 4% of which are singletons. About 6% of the sample is held by the ten biggest clonotypes.

Details on this clonotype: The antigen this receptor binds is unknown. One base away there is no much larger clone; base qualities are not given.

According to the study, the label for this sample's time point signals: healthy volunteer bleed at 6 weeks. Total RNA was extracted from unfractionated whole blood that had been collected in Tempus Blood RNA tubes. Roughly 5 healthy volunteers served as TCR sequencing controls and were bled at day 0, 2 weeks and 6 weeks. What the work shows at the level of the full study, not this receptor alone: DPC sensitization did not change how many TCRs were above 1 in 1000 frequency, and no evidence was found of alterations in global repertoire structure. After repeated subsampling, the strength of the expansion versus patch-test correlation and the threshold at which it became significant changed.

This receptor was identified in a human donor in good health. Some clones in this sample may be carry-over from other donors' samples. The material sequenced was whole blood. The V and J segments used are TRBV5-4 and TRBJ2-6; the D segment could be TRBD1, given 5 matching bases. The base sequence is TGTGCCAGCAGCCCTGACAGCTCTGGGGCCAACGTCCTGACTTTC. This translates into CASSPDSSGANVLTF.